The present TCR beta chain was sequenced within a study of human versus mouse CDR3 diversity and MHC coevolution. Study observations and caveats: In humans, T-cell selection involved six or seven MHC II alleles.

About this clone itself: Its antigen is not identified.

Assay used: immunoSEQ multiplex PCR; TCRdb lists only in-frame clones, some missing. The data hold roughly 80,000 clones, with about nine tenths observed a single time. The CDR3 loop spans 14 amino acids. CDR1 is SGHKS, CDR2 YYEKEE, per germline (reference sequence). The trim removed 3 bases at V and 4 bases at J, leaving 5 bases unmatched. This chain connects TRBV5-5 to TRBJ1-2; TRBD1 matches 8 bases. The sample consisted of naive CD4+ T cells from blood. The sample's subset: CD45RO-negative CD62L-positive naive CD4 T cells. This clonotype was sampled from a person between 25 and 70 years old in good health. Here the CDR3 DNA reads TGTGCCAGCAGCTGGGACAGGTCGTCCTATGGCTACACCTTC. Encoded protein: CASSWDRSSYGYTF.